These T cell receptor beta chains were read from a single sample in a study of T-cell memory formation after mild COVID-19. TCRdb reanalysed the 5' RACE reads using MiXCR and keeps one entry per CDR3 protein. Of approximately 300,000 distinct CDR3 sequences detected, approximately 15% appear once; the ten largest clones hold around 20%. Sequencing was performed on PBMCs or a T cell subset sorted from them (not recorded which). Receptors originate from a man between 18 and 35 years old who had mild COVID-19 (a few samples of this study predate the infection). Cell type and time point are not known. The CDR3 runs from the conserved cysteine through the conserved F or W. Fields, in order: V gene, CDR3 protein.

v_call: TRBV9
cdr3_aa: CASEGAGKLFF

v_call: TRBV18
cdr3_aa: CASSPPGQPGETQYF

v_call: TRBV11-2
cdr3_aa: CASSWGLSIRGSPLHF

v_call: TRBV7-2
cdr3_aa: CASSARDRGLETQYF

v_call: TRBV5-6
cdr3_aa: CASSQGAYGYTF

v_call: TRBV5-1
cdr3_aa: CASSKGLAGFTDTQYF

v_call: TRBV27
cdr3_aa: CASGGPGQGHNEQFF

v_call: TRBV4-3
cdr3_aa: CASSQDPAGIYGYTF

v_call: TRBV3-1
cdr3_aa: CASSREGGYGYTF

v_call: TRBV5-1
cdr3_aa: CASSLRGANIHEQFF

v_call: TRBV7-6
cdr3_aa: CASSPQTRTGDTGELFF

v_call: TRBV5-1
cdr3_aa: CASSIGQGVRETQYF

v_call: TRBV30
cdr3_aa: CAWSVGIRDEQYF

v_call: TRBV4-2
cdr3_aa: CASSQWTSNQDNEQFF

v_call: TRBV4-1
cdr3_aa: CDSSQGEGRGRYYEQYF

v_call: TRBV27
cdr3_aa: CASSLYAGGETQYF

v_call: TRBV29-1
cdr3_aa: CSVLDRLANYGYTF

v_call: TRBV30
cdr3_aa: CAWSKGTGSYNQPQHF

v_call: TRBV4-3
cdr3_aa: CASSQETRVVRAFF

v_call: TRBV20-1
cdr3_aa: CSASPRGGHQETQYF

v_call: TRBV5-6
cdr3_aa: CASSLTRRVFTLGTDTQYF

v_call: TRBV6-2/TRBV6-3
cdr3_aa: CASNHPNTGELFF

v_call: TRBV29-1
cdr3_aa: CSVVGRLQETQYF

v_call: TRBV4-2
cdr3_aa: CASSLGLAGVRETQYF

v_call: TRBV4-2
cdr3_aa: CASSQAGLAPTDTQYF

v_call: TRBV29-1
cdr3_aa: CSVELWEKLFF

v_call: TRBV7-9
cdr3_aa: CASSARQGPEQFF

v_call: TRBV28
cdr3_aa: CASSSRQGATGELFF

v_call: TRBV18
cdr3_aa: CASSPLDLTSSYEQYF

v_call: TRBV20-1
cdr3_aa: CSAEQGQGADTQYF

v_call: TRBV9
cdr3_aa: CASNSGVGSYNEQFF

v_call: TRBV7-2
cdr3_aa: CASSLAPKTTGELFF

v_call: TRBV5-1
cdr3_aa: CASTDRLDETQYF

v_call: TRBV4-1
cdr3_aa: CASSPIGLRGYTF

v_call: TRBV5-1
cdr3_aa: CASSFTGTRVDTQYF

v_call: TRBV27
cdr3_aa: CASGLYETQYF

v_call: TRBV4-3
cdr3_aa: CASSQPGTGSSEKLFF

v_call: TRBV5-1
cdr3_aa: CASSLTPGQANYGYTF

v_call: TRBV12-3/TRBV12-4
cdr3_aa: CASSSWGGGSSYEQYF

v_call: TRBV25-1
cdr3_aa: CASSVGGSAFF

v_call: TRBV7-2
cdr3_aa: CASRPRLAGDKTQYF

v_call: TRBV7-7
cdr3_aa: CASSFGLGSSDTQYF

v_call: TRBV20-1
cdr3_aa: CSARPGHLQETQYF

v_call: TRBV2
cdr3_aa: CASTGSNEQFF

v_call: TRBV7-2
cdr3_aa: CASSSLGTVNEQFF

v_call: TRBV4-1
cdr3_aa: CASSQVNLQGASPLHF

v_call: TRBV6-4
cdr3_aa: CASKRQADYNSPLHF

v_call: TRBV4-1
cdr3_aa: CASSQEKGPYYGYTF

v_call: TRBV12-3/TRBV12-4
cdr3_aa: CASSPQGDGQPQHF

v_call: TRBV6-5
cdr3_aa: CASGQHGGEQYF

v_call: TRBV20-1
cdr3_aa: CSARGVTGRNEKLFF

v_call: TRBV4-2
cdr3_aa: CASSQGRGFLYGYTF

v_call: TRBV15
cdr3_aa: CATSRDGRPTDTQYF

v_call: TRBV5-1
cdr3_aa: CASRYSGANVLTF